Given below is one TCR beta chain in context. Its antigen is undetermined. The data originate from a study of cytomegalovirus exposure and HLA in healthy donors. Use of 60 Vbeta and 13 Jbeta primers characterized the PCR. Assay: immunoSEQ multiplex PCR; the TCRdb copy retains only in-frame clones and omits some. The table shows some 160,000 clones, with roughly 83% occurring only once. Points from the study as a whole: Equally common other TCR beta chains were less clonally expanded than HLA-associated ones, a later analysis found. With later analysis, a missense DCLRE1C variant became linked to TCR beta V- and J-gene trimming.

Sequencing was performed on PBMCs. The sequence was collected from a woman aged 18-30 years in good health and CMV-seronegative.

The DNA of the CDR3 is TGTGCCAGCAGCGCGACTCCGGGACTAGATGAAGATACGCAGTATTTT. Amino acids: CASSATPGLDEDTQYF. The chain combines TRBV13 with TRBJ2-3, with 8 bases matching TRBD2. This CDR3 is 16 amino acids long. Unmatched junction bases numbered 12, after V lost 5 bases and J lost 5 bases. CDR1 is PRHDT and CDR2 is FYEKMQ in the germline V gene (reference sequence).